The sequence of this T cell receptor beta chain was determined in a study of T cell repertoires in cytomegalovirus infection. The wider study: It was recently identified HLA-C-restricted and well-studied HLA-B-restricted CMV epitopes that the study used. Public TCR beta signatures marked donors with CMV infection and the matching HLA.

TCRdb itself ran the reads through MiXCR, one entry per CDR3 protein. The data contain about 740,000 distinct CDR3 sequences, roughly 33% of them singletons. Only a few counts were recorded for this clonotype. Antigen specificity is unknown. Study-level results: The ex vivo response was dominated by HLA-C-restricted CMV-specific TCR beta clonotypes.

Trimming removed 5 bases from V and 4 bases from J, with 11 bases in between. The germline V gene encodes CDR1 MNHEY and CDR2 SMNVEV (reference sequence). The CDR3 loop spans 13 amino acids. The sample consisted of cultured PBMCs, taken from culture after CMV antigen stimulation. The sequence derives from a human donor in good health (CMV status not recorded). Some clones in this sample may be carry-over from other donors' samples. The chain combines TRBV27 with TRBJ2-5; no firm D call. The CDR3 protein is CASSGSRRETQYF. The CDR3, as DNA: TGTGCCAGCAGTGGTTCTAGGAGAGAGACCCAGTACTTC.